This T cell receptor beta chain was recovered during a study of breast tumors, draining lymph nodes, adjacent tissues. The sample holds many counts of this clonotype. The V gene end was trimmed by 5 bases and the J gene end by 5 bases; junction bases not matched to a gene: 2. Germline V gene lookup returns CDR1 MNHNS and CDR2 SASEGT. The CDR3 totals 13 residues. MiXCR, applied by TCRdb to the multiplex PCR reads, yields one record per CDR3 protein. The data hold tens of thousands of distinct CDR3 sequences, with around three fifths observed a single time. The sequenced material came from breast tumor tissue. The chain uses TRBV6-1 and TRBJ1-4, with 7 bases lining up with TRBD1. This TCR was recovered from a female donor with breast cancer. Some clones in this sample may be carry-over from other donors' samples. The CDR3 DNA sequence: TGTGCCAGCAGTAGGACAGGCAATGAAAAACTGTTTTTT. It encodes CASSRTGNEKLFF.